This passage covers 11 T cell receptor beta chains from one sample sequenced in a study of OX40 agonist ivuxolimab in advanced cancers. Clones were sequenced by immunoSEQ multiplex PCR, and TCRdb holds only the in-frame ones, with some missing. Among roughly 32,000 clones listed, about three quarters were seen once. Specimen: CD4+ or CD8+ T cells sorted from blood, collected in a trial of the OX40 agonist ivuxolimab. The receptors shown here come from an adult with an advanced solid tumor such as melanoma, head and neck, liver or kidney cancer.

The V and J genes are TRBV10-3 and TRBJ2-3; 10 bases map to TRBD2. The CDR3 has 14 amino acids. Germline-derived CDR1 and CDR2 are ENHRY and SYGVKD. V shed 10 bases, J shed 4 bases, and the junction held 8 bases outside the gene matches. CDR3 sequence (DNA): TGTGCCAGTCAGCCTAGCGGGGGATCAGATACGCAGTATTTT. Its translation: CASQPSGGSDTQYF.

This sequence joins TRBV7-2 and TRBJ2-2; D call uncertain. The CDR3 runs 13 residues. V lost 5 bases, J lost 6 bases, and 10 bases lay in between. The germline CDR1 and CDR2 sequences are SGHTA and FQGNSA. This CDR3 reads CASSQARSGELFF. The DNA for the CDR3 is TGTGCCAGCAGCCAAGCCAGATCCGGGGAGCTGTTTTTT.

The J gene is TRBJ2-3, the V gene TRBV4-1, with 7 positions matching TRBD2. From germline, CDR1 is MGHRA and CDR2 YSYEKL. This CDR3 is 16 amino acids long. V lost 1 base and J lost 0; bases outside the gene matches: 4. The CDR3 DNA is TGCGCCAGCAGCCAAGTCCAGCGGGGTAGCACAGATACGCAGTATTTT. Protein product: CASSQVQRGSTDTQYF.

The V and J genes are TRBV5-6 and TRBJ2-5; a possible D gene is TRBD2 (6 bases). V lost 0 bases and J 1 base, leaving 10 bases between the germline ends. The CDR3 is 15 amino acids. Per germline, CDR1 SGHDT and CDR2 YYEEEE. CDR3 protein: CASSLGRGFQETQYF. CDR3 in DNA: TGTGCCAGCAGCTTGGGGCGGGGCTTCCAAGAGACCCAGTACTTC.

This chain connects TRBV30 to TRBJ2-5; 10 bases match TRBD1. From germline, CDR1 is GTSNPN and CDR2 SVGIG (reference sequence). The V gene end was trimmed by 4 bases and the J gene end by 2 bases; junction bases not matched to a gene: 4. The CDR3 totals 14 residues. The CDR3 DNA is TGTGCCTGGAAGCGACAGGGGGCTCAAGAGACCCAGTACTTC. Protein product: CAWKRQGAQETQYF.

The CDR3 spells CATRRTSGTNNEQFF. The CDR3, as DNA: TGTGCCACCCGGCGGACTAGCGGGACAAACAATGAGCAGTTCTTC. The chain employs TRBV2 and TRBJ2-1; 12 nucleotides match TRBD2. J was trimmed by 5 bases and V by 10 bases; bases with no gene match: 9. The CDR3 is made up of 15 amino acids. Per the germline V gene, CDR1 is SNHLY and CDR2 is FYNNEI. Supplemented by reference TRBV2 and TRBJ2-1, the full variable domain reads EPEVTQTPSHQVTQMGQEVILRCVPISNHLYFYWYRQILGQKVEFLVSFYNNEISEKSEIFDDQFSVERPDGSNFTLKIRSTKLEDSAMYFCATRRTSGTNNEQFFGPGTRLTVL.

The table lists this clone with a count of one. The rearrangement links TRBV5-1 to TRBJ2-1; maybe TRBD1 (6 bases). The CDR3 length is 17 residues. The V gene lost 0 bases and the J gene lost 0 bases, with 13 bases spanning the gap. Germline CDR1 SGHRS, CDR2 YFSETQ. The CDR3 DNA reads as TGCGCCAGCAGCTTGGCCCAAGGACAGCTCTCCTACAATGAGCAGTTCTTC. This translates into CASSLAQGQLSYNEQFF.

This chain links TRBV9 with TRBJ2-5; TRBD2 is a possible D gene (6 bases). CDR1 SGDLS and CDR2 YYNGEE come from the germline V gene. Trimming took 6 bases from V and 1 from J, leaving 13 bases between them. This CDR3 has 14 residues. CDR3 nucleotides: TGTGCCAGCAACCCGGGACTTCTCCAAGAGACCCAGTACTTC. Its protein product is CASNPGLLQETQYF.

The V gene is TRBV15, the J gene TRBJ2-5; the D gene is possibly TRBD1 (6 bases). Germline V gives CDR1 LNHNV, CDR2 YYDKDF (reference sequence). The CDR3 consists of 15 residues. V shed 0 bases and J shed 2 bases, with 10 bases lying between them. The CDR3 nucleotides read TGTGCCACCAGCAGAGAGGGACACCCACAAGAGACCCAGTACTTC. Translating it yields CATSREGHPQETQYF.

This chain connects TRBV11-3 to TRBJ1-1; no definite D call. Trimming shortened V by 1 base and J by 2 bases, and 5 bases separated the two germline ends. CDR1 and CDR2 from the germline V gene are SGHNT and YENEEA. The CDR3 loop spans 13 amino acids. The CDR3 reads CASSLAENTEAFF. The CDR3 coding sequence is TGTGCCAGCAGCTTAGCGGAAAACACTGAAGCTTTCTTT. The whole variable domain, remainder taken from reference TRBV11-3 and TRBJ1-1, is EAGVVQSPRYKIIEKKQPVAFWCNPISGHNTLYWYLQNLGQGPELLIRYENEEAVDDSQLPKDRFSAERLKGVDSTLKIQPAELGDSAVYLCASSLAENTEAFFGQGTRLTVV.

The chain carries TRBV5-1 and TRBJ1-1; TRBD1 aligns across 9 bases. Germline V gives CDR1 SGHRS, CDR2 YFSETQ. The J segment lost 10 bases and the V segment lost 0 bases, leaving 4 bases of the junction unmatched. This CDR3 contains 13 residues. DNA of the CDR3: TGCGCCAGCAGCTTGGCCGACAGGGGGGTAGCTTTCTTT. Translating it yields CASSLADRGVAFF.